The next 15 T cell receptor beta chains were all read from a single sample in a study of blood T cell repertoires in COVID-19. The method was immunoSEQ multiplex PCR; TCRdb's version includes in-frame clones alone and lacks a portion of them. The table has 260,000 or so clones, around four fifths seen once. The specimen was PBMCs or T cells enriched from blood (not recorded which). Every receptor here comes from a woman aged 40 to 50 who had been exposed to COVID-19.

The CDR3 coding sequence is TGTGCCTGGAGTGTACGGTGGGGCGCGAACACTGAAGCTTTCTTT. It specifies CAWSVRWGANTEAFF. V gene TRBV30 combines with J gene TRBJ1-1, with D possibly being TRBD1 (5 bases). V gave up 0 bases and J gave up 1 base, with 12 bases separating them. This CDR3 is built from 15 residues. Germline values: CDR1 GTSNPN, CDR2 SVGIG (reference sequence).

The CDR3 sequence: CASSLELAGIQETQYF. As DNA, the CDR3 is TGTGCCAGCAGCTTAGAGCTAGCGGGGATCCAAGAGACCCAGTACTTC. The chain links TRBV7-8 to TRBJ2-5; 9 bases align to TRBD2. Germline assignment: CDR1 SGHVS and CDR2 FQNEAQ. The CDR3 is made up of 16 amino acids. V lost 1 base to trimming and J lost 1 base; unmatched junction nucleotides: 4.

The chain combines TRBV14 with TRBJ1-5; 10 bases align to TRBD1. The CDR3 runs 15 residues. Trimming cost V 4 bases and J 4 bases; bases outside gene matches: 4. Germline CDR1 SGHDN, CDR2 FVKESK. The CDR3 DNA reads TGTGCCAGCAGCCCAGGGACAGGGGTAAATCAGCCCCAGCATTTT. It is translated as CASSPGTGVNQPQHF. The whole variable domain, filled in from reference TRBV14 and TRBJ1-5, reads EAGVTQFPSHSVIEKGQTVTLRCDPISGHDNLYWYRRVMGKEIKFLLHFVKESKQDESGMPNNRFLAERTGGTYSTLKVQPAELEDSGVYFCASSPGTGVNQPQHFGDGTRLSIL.

This clone was counted once. V and J are TRBV6-5 and TRBJ1-2, with TRBD1 matching over 7 bases. V shed 4 bases and J 2 bases; nucleotides not matched to a gene: 10. The CDR3 consists of 16 residues. CDR1 and CDR2 (germline): MNHEY, SVGAGI. In DNA form, the CDR3 reads TGTGCCAGCAGTTCAGACCGCCGGGACAGAAACTATGGCTACACCTTC. This sequence encodes CASSSDRRDRNYGYTF.

The chain carries TRBV5-1 and TRBJ2-7, with TRBD1 matching 7 bases. The CDR3 extends over 18 amino acids. CDR1 is SGHRS and CDR2 is YFSETQ in the germline V gene. J gave up 4 bases and V 6 bases, and 22 bases lay outside the gene matches. The CDR3 nucleotides read TGCGCCAGCACTACTTCCCCTTCTACCGGGACAGTGGGATACGAGCAGTACTTC. Translated, it gives CASTTSPSTGTVGYEQYF.

This clone has more than one count but fewer than ten. The chain couples TRBV5-1 to TRBJ2-3, with TRBD2 matching 8 bases. V was clipped by 4 bases and J by 6 bases; unmatched bases: 1. From germline, CDR1 is SGHRS and CDR2 YFSETQ. The CDR3 is 12 amino acids. CDR3 nucleotides: TGCGCCAGCAGCCGGGAGGGGGATACGCAGTATTTT. As protein: CASSREGDTQYF.

This chain joins TRBV19 and TRBJ1-1; a possible D gene is TRBD1 (6 bases). The germline V gene encodes CDR1 LNHDA and CDR2 SQIVND (reference sequence). The germline V and J ends were trimmed by 5 bases and 2 bases, with 21 bases remaining between them. There are 17 residues in the CDR3. The CDR3 DNA is TGTGCCAGTAGTCTCAAGGGCCAGGGAGGGGGAAACACTGAAGCTTTCTTT. Protein product: CASSLKGQGGGNTEAFF.

A single count supports this clone. The chain joins TRBV24-1 to TRBJ2-4; the D gene is possibly TRBD2 (5 bases). The germline V gene encodes CDR1 KGHDR and CDR2 SFDVKD. V was cut by 3 bases and J by 0 bases, with 8 bases left in between. The CDR3 has 15 amino acids. In DNA form, the CDR3 reads TGTGCCACCAGTGATGGGAGCCTAGCCAAAAACATTCAGTACTTC. Its translation is CATSDGSLAKNIQYF.

This clone was detected only once. The V and J genes are TRBV7-3 and TRBJ1-1; no clear D. Germline V gene sequence: CDR1 SGHTA, CDR2 FQGTGA. With 10 bases removed from V and 1 base from J, the gap between germline ends came to 16 bases. This CDR3 has 14 residues. For the CDR3, the DNA is TGTGCCACTCGTCCAGGCAGAGAGAACACTGAAGCTTTCTTT. It yields the protein CATRPGRENTEAFF.

The chain employs TRBV12-2 and TRBJ2-2; the tabulated D call, TRBD1, remains unverified against the DNA. TRBV12-2 is listed as a pseudogene. The CDR3 is made up of 14 amino acids. The CDR3 is CASRLPGNTGELFF. The DNA for the CDR3 is TGTGCAAGTCGCTTACCAGGAAACACCGGGGAGCTGTTTTTT.

The chain carries TRBV24-1 and TRBJ2-1, with TRBD2 as a possible D gene (5 bases). The CDR3 is made up of 14 amino acids. Germline V gene lookup returns CDR1 KGHDR and CDR2 SFDVKD. V was clipped by 3 bases and J by 5 bases, with 10 bases between them. The CDR3 coding sequence is TGTGCCACCAGTGATCCCCCCGGGGACAATGAGCAGTTCTTC. It specifies CATSDPPGDNEQFF.

This sequence joins TRBV9 and TRBJ2-1; 7 bases map to TRBD2. Germline V lookup: CDR1 SGDLS, CDR2 YYNGEE. Germline trimming cut 4 bases from V and 0 bases from J; bases unmatched to any gene: 7. CDR3 size: 16 residues. The CDR3 DNA reads as TGTGCCAGCAGCCCATCGGGGGGTAGCTCCTACAATGAGCAGTTCTTC. Protein product: CASSPSGGSSYNEQFF. The variable domain in full, completed from reference TRBV9 and TRBJ2-1, reads DSGVTQTPKHLITATGQRVTLRCSPRSGDLSVYWYQQSLDQGLQFLIQYYNGEERAKGNILERFSAQQFPDLHSELNLSSLELGDSALYFCASSPSGGSSYNEQFFGPGTRLTVL.

V and J are TRBV6-5 and TRBJ2-3, with D unclear. The CDR3 has 13 residues. V gave up 6 bases and J gave up 2 bases, with 9 bases separating them. The germline V gene encodes CDR1 MNHEY and CDR2 SVGAGI. The CDR3 DNA is TGTGCCAGCAGCATAGGAGACACAGATACGCAGTATTTT. Encoded protein: CASSIGDTDTQYF.

The chain links TRBV28 to TRBJ1-5; possible D gene TRBD1, 5 bases. Germline values: CDR1 MDHEN, CDR2 SYDVKM. The CDR3 is 13 residues long. The germline V and J ends were trimmed by 8 bases and 3 bases, with 11 bases remaining between them. CDR3: CASVRDHNQPQHF. CDR3 DNA: TGTGCCAGCGTGCGGGACCACAATCAGCCCCAGCATTTT.

This chain links TRBV10-3 with TRBJ2-2; the match to TRBD2 covers 8 bases. Germline CDR1 ENHRY, CDR2 SYGVKD. With V trimmed by 3 bases and J by 1 base, 7 bases remained unmatched. The CDR3 is 17 amino acids. CDR3 loop: CAISDPVTSENTGELFF. DNA for the CDR3: TGTGCCATCAGTGACCCCGTGACTAGCGAGAACACCGGGGAGCTGTTTTTT.